This T cell receptor beta chain was captured by sequencing in a study of CD8 T cells in ankylosing spondylitis. Whole-study findings and limits: Disease-linked clones bore a CD8+ phenotype and were relatively rare in peripheral blood. Clones linked to disease were reported to show significant enrichment in matched ankylosing spondylitis synovial fluid.

The CDR3 sequence is 14 residues long. The germline gives CDR1 MNHEY, CDR2 SMNVEV (reference sequence). V shed 5 bases and J shed 3 bases, with 11 bases lying between them. Only a few counts were recorded for this clonotype. Its antigen is not identified. Quantitative 5'-RACE was performed with molecular barcodes, and it yielded the TCR beta libraries. TCRdb redid the calling of the 5' RACE reads with MiXCR, one entry per CDR3 protein. In the table there are 250,000 to 300,000 distinct CDR3 sequences, about a sixth of which are singletons. This TCR was sampled from a male donor with ankylosing spondylitis or in good health (not recorded which). The chain has TRBV27 and TRBJ1-5; D remains ambiguous. Sequences were obtained from blood, either unsorted or a sorted T cell fraction (not recorded which). CDR3 sequence: CASSLNSNNQPQHF. DNA for the CDR3: TGTGCCAGCAGTCTTAATTCTAACAATCAGCCCCAGCATTTT.